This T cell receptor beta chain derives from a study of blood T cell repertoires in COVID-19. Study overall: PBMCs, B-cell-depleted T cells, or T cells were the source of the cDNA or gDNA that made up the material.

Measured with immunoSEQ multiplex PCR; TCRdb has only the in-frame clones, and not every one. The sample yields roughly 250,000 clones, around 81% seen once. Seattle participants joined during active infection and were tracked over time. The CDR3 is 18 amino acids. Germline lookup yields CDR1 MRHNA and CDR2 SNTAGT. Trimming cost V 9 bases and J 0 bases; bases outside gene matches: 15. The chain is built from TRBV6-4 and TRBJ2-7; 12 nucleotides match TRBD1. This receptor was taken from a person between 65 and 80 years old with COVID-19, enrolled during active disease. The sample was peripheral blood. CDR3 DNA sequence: TGTGCCAGGTTTCTCCTGGGACAGGGGGCCTTTTTCTCCTACGAGCAGTACTTC. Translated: CARFLLGQGAFFSYEQYF.